The T cell receptor beta chain described here comes from a study of blood T cells in healthy people across ages. Using a J-beta primer mix together with a sample-barcoded 5' primer, a second PCR was run for 7 to 11 cycles. TCRdb reprocessed the 5' RACE reads with MiXCR, giving one entry per CDR3 protein. The sample includes 600,000 or so distinct CDR3 sequences, approximately 30% of them seen just once. The sample holds many counts of this clonotype. The CDR3 is 14 residues long. V was shortened by 6 bases and J by 4 bases, with 18 bases between the two germline ends. Germline V gene sequence: CDR1 DFQATT, CDR2 SNEGSKA (reference sequence).

Sequenced: blood. The chain links TRBV20-1 to TRBJ2-5; a weak D match, TRBD2 (5 bases). This receptor was identified in an elderly woman in good health. Written as DNA, the CDR3 is TGCAGTGCCGGGTTTCGGGGTAGAAGAGAGACCCAGTACTTC. This sequence encodes CSAGFRGRRETQYF.